This is a list of T cell receptor beta chains from one sample in a study of T cell repertoires in cytomegalovirus infection. Each CDR3 protein gets one entry after TCRdb re-called the reads with MiXCR. Here the sample spans about 920,000 distinct CDR3 sequences, 30% to 40% being singletons. Which antigens these TCRs recognize remains unknown. This sample comprised cultured CD8+ T cells from PBMCs, obtained from culture after CMV antigen stimulation. The receptor source for this set is a human donor in good health (CMV status not recorded). Some clones in this sample may be carry-over from other donors' samples. Each CDR3 is given with its conserved first and last residue. The order of the fields is V gene, D gene, J gene, clone size, CDR3 DNA, CDR3 protein. A D gene is named only where the DNA matches it firmly. Not every row has a clone size; where given, it reads once, few, many or a size class.

V: TRBV11-3; D: .; J: TRBJ1-2; size: many; DNA: TGTGCCAGCAGCTTGGGGGACGGTGGAAATGGCTACACCTTC; CDR3: CASSLGDGGNGYTF
V: TRBV28; D: .; J: TRBJ1-2; size: .; DNA: TGTGCCAGCAGTTTATTCAGGGTTTATGGCTACACCTTC; CDR3: CASSLFRVYGYTF
V: TRBV7-9; D: .; J: TRBJ2-5; size: few; DNA: TGTGCCAGCAGCCCCGATTTGTACCAAGAGACCCAGTACTTC; CDR3: CASSPDLYQETQYF
V: TRBV4-1; D: TRBD1; J: TRBJ2-7; size: few; DNA: TGCGCCAGCAGCCAGGGACCAACCGGGACAGGCTTATACGAGCAGTACTTC; CDR3: CASSQGPTGTGLYEQYF
V: TRBV7-4; D: .; J: TRBJ2-2; size: few; DNA: TGTGCCAGCAGCTTTTCCTCCACGGGTACCGGGGAGCTGTTTTTT; CDR3: CASSFSSTGTGELFF
V: TRBV13; D: .; J: TRBJ2-1; size: .; DNA: TGTGCCAGCACACTCCAAAGGGGCAATGAGCAGTTCTTC; CDR3: CASTLQRGNEQFF
V: TRBV28; D: .; J: TRBJ2-1; size: .; DNA: TGTGCCAGCAGTCCGCCTTTACTCGGTTACAATGAGCAGTTCTTC; CDR3: CASSPPLLGYNEQFF
V: TRBV7-6; D: .; J: TRBJ2-7; size: .; DNA: TGTGCCAGCAGCTCATGGGACGGGGCCTCCTACGAGCAGTACTTC; CDR3: CASSSWDGASYEQYF
V: TRBV7-6; D: TRBD2; J: TRBJ2-7; size: few; DNA: TGTGCCAGCCGCTCACTGGGGGGGAACTCCTACGAGCAGTACTTC; CDR3: CASRSLGGNSYEQYF
V: TRBV13; D: .; J: TRBJ2-1; size: few; DNA: TGTGCCAGCAGCTTAGGGCGGGGGCGGAGCAATGAGCAGTTCTTC; CDR3: CASSLGRGRSNEQFF
V: TRBV4-3; D: TRBD2; J: TRBJ2-3; size: once; DNA: TGCGCCAGCAGCCCCGGGACTAGTCCAGATACGCAGTATTTT; CDR3: CASSPGTSPDTQYF
V: TRBV7-8; D: .; J: TRBJ2-1; size: many; DNA: TGTGCCAGCAGCCCCACCGCGGATCACAATGAGCAGTTCTTC; CDR3: CASSPTADHNEQFF
V: TRBV11-3; D: TRBD1; J: TRBJ2-1; size: .; DNA: TGTGCCAGCAGCTCATGGACAGGGGTGGACAATGAGCAGTTCTTC; CDR3: CASSSWTGVDNEQFF
V: TRBV7-6; D: TRBD1; J: TRBJ1-5; size: many; DNA: TGTGCCAGCAGCTTCGCGACAGGGCAGGATCAGCCCCAGCATTTT; CDR3: CASSFATGQDQPQHF
V: TRBV4-2; D: .; J: TRBJ1-6; size: few; DNA: TGTGCCAGCAGCCAAGACCACTGGGGGGGCCAGGCTTCACCCCTCCACTTT; CDR3: CASSQDHWGGQASPLHF
V: TRBV10-3; D: TRBD1; J: TRBJ1-2; size: .; DNA: TGTGCCATCAGTGAGTCGGGGAGGCGACAGGGGGACTATGGCTACACCTTC; CDR3: CAISESGRRQGDYGYTF
V: TRBV7-8; D: TRBD2; J: TRBJ2-2; size: many; DNA: TGTGCCAGCAGCATGACCGCGGGGGTGGATCACGGGGAGCTGTTTTTT; CDR3: CASSMTAGVDHGELFF
V: TRBV19; D: TRBD1; J: TRBJ1-5; size: .; DNA: TGTGCCAGTAGTAGGGACAGGCCGGAGAGCAATCAGCCCCAGCATTTT; CDR3: CASSRDRPESNQPQHF
V: TRBV16; D: TRBD1; J: TRBJ2-7; size: .; DNA: TGTGCCAACAGCCGAGGGACAGGGGGCGTTTACGAGCAGTACTTC; CDR3: CANSRGTGGVYEQYF
V: TRBV19; D: TRBD1; J: TRBJ2-2; size: .; DNA: TGTGCCAGTAGTTCGACAGGGCCCGGGGAGCTGTTTTTT; CDR3: CASSSTGPGELFF
V: TRBV7-2; D: TRBD1; J: TRBJ1-1; size: .; DNA: TGTGCCAGCAGCTTCGGGACAGGGATTGAAGCTTTCTTT; CDR3: CASSFGTGIEAFF
V: TRBV28; D: .; J: TRBJ2-5; size: few; DNA: TGTGCCAGCAGTTTATGGGCAGGGGAGGAAGAGACCCAGTACTTC; CDR3: CASSLWAGEEETQYF
V: TRBV28; D: .; J: TRBJ1-4; size: .; DNA: TGTGCCAGCAGTCTTATCCCCGGGACAAATGAAAAACTGTTTTTT; CDR3: CASSLIPGTNEKLFF
V: TRBV3-1; D: .; J: TRBJ1-1; size: .; DNA: TGTGCCAGCAGCCAAGTCCCGCTTGAAGCTTTCTTT; CDR3: CASSQVPLEAFF
V: TRBV4-3; D: TRBD1; J: TRBJ1-6; size: few; DNA: TGCGCCAGCAGCCAAGAACAGGGACAGGGACATAATTCACCCCTCCACTTT; CDR3: CASSQEQGQGHNSPLHF
V: TRBV6-8; D: .; J: TRBJ1-1; size: .; DNA: TGTGCCACCGAGCGAGGGGAGGACACTGAAGCTTTCTTT; CDR3: CATERGEDTEAFF
V: TRBV7-8; D: .; J: TRBJ2-3; size: many; DNA: TGTGCCAGCAGCTTAAAGGAGACAGGTGGTGCAGATACGCAGTATTTT; CDR3: CASSLKETGGADTQYF
V: TRBV12-3/TRBV12-4; D: .; J: TRBJ1-1; size: many; DNA: TGTGCCAGCAGTCCCAGTTCGGGGACTGAAGCTTTCTTT; CDR3: CASSPSSGTEAFF